The present entry profiles one T cell receptor beta chain with its context. Its antigen remains unidentified. Profiled with immunoSEQ multiplex PCR; TCRdb holds only in-frame clones, not every one. The data contain approximately 22,000 clones, about 82% of them singletons. The germline CDR1 and CDR2 sequences are SQVTM and ANQGSEA. There are 13 residues in the CDR3. Trimming took 2 bases from V and 1 from J, leaving 8 bases between them. The data stem from a study of lymphopenia after photon versus proton radiotherapy. Findings and caveats of the study: Under photons, naive T cells and diversity fell while effector/memory populations rose. Survival link was tested only in deceased patients; proton benefit remains a possibility.

The chain has TRBV29-1 and TRBJ2-5; the D is unclear. The material was peripheral blood, obtained from a patient treated with proton-based radiotherapy. The source of this sequence is a woman between 70 and 85 years old with pancreatic cancer. DNA for the CDR3: TGCAGCGTTGAATCTACCACCCAAGAGACCCAGTACTTC. Its protein product is CSVESTTQETQYF.